What follows are 28 T cell receptor beta chains derived from one specimen sequenced in a study of T-cell reconstitution after alpha-beta-depleted transplantation in children. The authors prepared the TCRbeta library with unique molecular identifiers. Via MiXCR, TCRdb re-called the PCR reads, giving one row per CDR3 protein. In the table there are hundreds of thousands of distinct CDR3 sequences, about an eighth of which are singletons. The sequenced sample was PBMCs, mostly from graft donor cells, obtained 360 days after TCRalphabeta/CD19-depleted stem cell transplant. The receptor set was obtained from a male patient between 5 and 17 years old who had a stem cell transplant for acute myeloid leukemia, so the T cells may come from the graft donor.

The chain joins TRBV7-2 to TRBJ1-2; D may be TRBD1 (5 bases). The CDR3 runs to 16 residues. Trimming left V 1 base short and J 1 base short, with 13 bases between. Per germline, CDR1 SGHTA and CDR2 FQGNSA. As DNA, the CDR3 is TGTGCCAGCAGCTTAGAGATGGGGGGAATTAACTATGGCTACACCTTC. Its translation is CASSLEMGGINYGYTF.

This chain links TRBV28 with TRBJ1-3, with 8 bases aligning to TRBD1. Germline CDR1 reads MDHEN; CDR2 reads SYDVKM. Unmatched junction bases numbered 3, after V lost 3 bases and J lost 8 bases. The CDR3 length is 13 residues. CDR3 bases: TGTGCCAGCAGTTTGACAGGGGAACACACCATATATTTT. Residues: CASSLTGEHTIYF.

The sample holds a few counts of this clonotype. The DNA is omitted, as the CDR3 cannot be located on it reliably, and the CDR3 follows TCRdb's listing. This rearrangement joins TRBV4-2 to TRBJ2-2; the table's TRBD1 call for D was not verified on the DNA. Germline V lookup: CDR1 LGHNA, CDR2 YNFKEQ. The CDR3 is 22 amino acids in total, end residues counted. The CDR3 spells CASSPLGGEHRGAVFWKGELFF.

The gene calls are TRBV27 and TRBJ2-7; 7 bases map to TRBD1. The CDR3 runs 19 residues. J lost 1 base, V lost 8 bases, and 23 bases had no gene match. Germline assignment: CDR1 MNHEY and CDR2 SMNVEV (reference sequence). The CDR3 spells CASRARQGEEEHGSYEQYF. The CDR3 region has the DNA TGTGCCAGCCGCGCCCGTCAGGGGGAAGAAGAGCACGGTTCCTACGAGCAGTACTTC.

Here the CDR3 DNA reads TGTGCCAGCAGTCTTCCCCCGGGACAGCCTAGCAATCAGCCCCAGCATTTT. It codes for CASSLPPGQPSNQPQHF. The gene calls are TRBV12-3 or TRBV12-4 and TRBJ1-5, with 7 bases lining up with TRBD1. V lost 5 bases to trimming and J lost 0 bases; unmatched junction nucleotides: 10. The CDR3 loop spans 17 amino acids.

The rearrangement links TRBV7-2 to TRBJ2-2; TRBD1 matches at 7 bases. V gave up 1 base and J gave up 0 bases; unmatched junction bases: 2. The CDR3 is 16 amino acids. In germline, CDR1 is SGHTA, CDR2 FQGNSA. The DNA for the CDR3 is TGTGCCAGCAGCTTAGGCCAGGGGGCGAACACCGGGGAGCTGTTTTTT. Protein sequence: CASSLGQGANTGELFF.

This clonotype has only a few counts. J is TRBJ2-1 and V is TRBV18; the match to TRBD2 covers 11 bases. The length of the CDR3 is 15 residues. J lost 6 bases, V lost 4 bases, and 5 bases had no gene match. Germline loops: CDR1 KGHSH, CDR2 LQKENI. CDR3 region: CASSRRLAGRNEQFF. The CDR3 bases are TGTGCCAGCTCACGGAGACTAGCGGGGCGCAATGAGCAGTTCTTC.

There are a few counts of this clonotype. V gene TRBV6-6 combines with J gene TRBJ1-1; D gene unclear. Germline lookup yields CDR1 MNHNY and CDR2 SVGAGI (reference sequence). There are 11 residues in the CDR3. V lost 9 bases and J lost 4, with 9 bases in between. Here the CDR3 reads CARFLRTEAFF. DNA for the CDR3: TGTGCCAGATTTCTCCGCACTGAAGCTTTCTTT.

The chain is built from TRBV29-1 and TRBJ2-7; D perhaps matches TRBD2 (6 bases). V was pared by 6 bases and J by 0 bases, with 15 bases between. The CDR3 sequence is 14 residues long. Per the germline V gene, CDR1 is SQVTM and CDR2 is ANQGSEA. CDR3 bases: TGCAGCGTGGAATCGCTGGGGGGCTCCTACGAGCAGTACTTC. Encoded protein: CSVESLGGSYEQYF.

In its sample, this clonotype was seen a few times. The chain uses TRBV14 and TRBJ2-7; 7 bases are a match to TRBD2. This CDR3 comprises 15 residues. CDR1 is SGHDN and CDR2 is FVKESK in the germline V gene. The V gene end was trimmed by 0 bases and the J gene end by 5 bases; junction bases not matched to a gene: 7. The CDR3 sequence is CASSQDRTRVHEQYF. The CDR3 DNA sequence: TGTGCCAGCAGCCAAGATAGGACTAGGGTCCACGAGCAGTACTTC.

This clonotype was detected ten times or more. V is TRBV29-1 and J is TRBJ2-2, with D perhaps TRBD1 (7 bases). The V end lost 5 bases, the J end lost 6 bases, and 16 bases lay between the germline ends. CDR1 SQVTM and CDR2 ANQGSEA come from the germline V gene. The CDR3 is made up of 14 amino acids. CDR3 coding DNA: TGCAGCGTTTCCGAGGAGGGGGCGGCCGGGGAGCTGTTTTTT. This codes for CSVSEEGAAGELFF.

The chain combines TRBV12-3 or TRBV12-4 with TRBJ2-5, with D possibly TRBD2 on 5 matching bases. The length of the CDR3 is 17 residues. V was trimmed by 8 bases and J by 5 bases, leaving 27 bases between them. This CDR3 is CASGSDGRKLTGETQYF. Written as DNA, the CDR3 is TGTGCCAGCGGCTCCGACGGGCGGAAGTTAACGGGGGAGACCCAGTACTTC.

Note on this clonotype: The junction shows a germline mismatch at one end, possibly a read error. This chain joins TRBV12-3 or TRBV12-4 and TRBJ2-2; D remains ambiguous. The CDR3 spans 14 residues. This chain's CDR3 is CASSLRLNTRELFF. The CDR3 nucleotides are TGTGCCAGCAGTCTTCGACTCAACACCAGGGAGCTGTTTTTT.

This clonotype was recorded a few times. J is TRBJ2-6 and V is TRBV12-3 or TRBV12-4; D uncertain. The CDR3 extends over 16 amino acids. V gave up 3 bases and J gave up 2 bases, with 11 bases separating them. The CDR3 region is CASSFYSSAGANVLTF. The DNA of the CDR3 is TGTGCCAGCAGTTTTTATTCGTCAGCTGGGGCCAACGTCCTGACTTTC.

The chain combines TRBV7-3 with TRBJ2-1; D is perhaps TRBD1 (6 bases). The length of the CDR3 is 19 residues. Germline values: CDR1 SGHTA, CDR2 FQGTGA. V lost 0 bases and J lost 0, with 18 bases in between. The CDR3 DNA follows: TGTGCCAGCAGCTTAACGTTAGGGAGATCCAGGGGCTCCTACAATGAGCAGTTCTTC. This codes for CASSLTLGRSRGSYNEQFF.

This clonotype has more than one count but fewer than ten. The chain carries TRBV5-1 and TRBJ1-1, with unresolved D. The CDR3 totals 11 residues. CDR1 SGHRS and CDR2 YFSETQ come from the germline V gene. Trimming pared 0 bases from V and 9 bases from J, leaving 6 bases between. This chain's CDR3 is CASSLGSKAFF. As DNA, the CDR3 is TGCGCCAGCAGCTTGGGTTCGAAAGCTTTCTTT.

This clonotype was seen ten or more times. This CDR3 reads CASSLLARETQYF. Written as DNA, the CDR3 is TGTGCCAGCAGCTTATTAGCGCGAGAGACCCAGTACTTC. The genes are TRBV12-3 or TRBV12-4 and TRBJ2-5; a weak D match, TRBD2 (5 bases). CDR3 length: 13 residues. V lost 6 bases, J lost 4 bases, and 12 bases lay in between.

This clonotype occurred a few times. The rearrangement joins TRBV6-2 or TRBV6-3 to TRBJ2-6, with 9 bases that match TRBD1. The J segment lost 0 bases and the V segment lost 5 bases, leaving 8 bases of the junction unmatched. CDR1 MNHEY and CDR2 SVGEGT come from the germline V gene. The CDR3 is 18 amino acids. As DNA, the CDR3 is TGTGCCAGCAGTCCTACCGGGACAGGGTTCTCTGGGGCCAACGTCCTGACTTTC. Residues: CASSPTGTGFSGANVLTF.

The chain recombines TRBV20-1 with TRBJ2-4, with D perhaps TRBD1 (6 bases). CDR1 and CDR2 (germline): DFQATT, SNEGSKA (reference sequence). Between the trimmed V and J ends, which lost 4 bases and 1 base, there was a span of 8 bases. This CDR3 is 13 amino acids long. The CDR3: CSAKGQAKNIQYF. Here the CDR3 DNA reads TGCAGTGCTAAAGGACAGGCCAAAAACATTCAGTACTTC.

A few counts support this clonotype. V and J are TRBV20-1 and TRBJ2-7; TRBD2 aligns across 13 bases. In germline, CDR1 is DFQATT, CDR2 SNEGSKA (reference sequence). The V and J ends lost 6 bases and 7 bases, in that order; junction bases with no gene match: 12. The CDR3 spans 15 residues. The CDR3: CSALPGLAGAREQYF. The DNA for the CDR3 is TGCAGTGCCCTTCCCGGACTAGCGGGAGCACGAGAGCAGTACTTC.

This chain links TRBV6-2 or TRBV6-3 with TRBJ2-1, with D perhaps TRBD1 (7 bases). The germline V gene has CDR1 MNHEY and CDR2 SVGEGT. This CDR3 spans 15 amino acids. Trimming stripped 6 bases from V and 0 bases from J, with 12 bases between. CDR3 sequence (DNA): TGTGCCAGCAGGGCAGGGGGGAGCTCCTACAATGAGCAGTTCTTC. Its translation: CASRAGGSSYNEQFF.

The V call is TRBV28, the J call TRBJ2-1; 9 positions agree with TRBD2. V was pared by 9 bases and J by 5 bases, with 11 bases of the junction left unmatched. The CDR3 is made up of 15 amino acids. CDR1 is MDHEN and CDR2 is SYDVKM in the germline V gene. The CDR3 is CASVEAGGPNNEQFF. DNA of the CDR3: TGTGCCAGTGTTGAGGCGGGAGGGCCTAACAATGAGCAGTTCTTC.

The chain employs TRBV6-4 and TRBJ2-3; 7 bases line up with TRBD1. CDR1 is MRHNA and CDR2 is SNTAGT in the germline V gene. This CDR3 comprises 15 residues. V lost 4 bases and J lost 0; bases outside the gene matches: 4. The DNA for the CDR3 is TGTGCCAGCAGTGGGACAGGCCTCAGCACAGATACGCAGTATTTT. The encoded protein is CASSGTGLSTDTQYF.

The table lists this clonotype with many counts. This chain joins TRBV28 and TRBJ1-2; weak D call: TRBD1 (6 bases). Trimming removed 3 bases at V and 5 bases at J, with 25 bases between. Germline V CDR1 and CDR2: MDHEN, SYDVKM. This CDR3 contains 18 residues. CDR3 sequence (DNA): TGTGCCAGCAGTTTTGGGCGGGGGGCCGTTAGCTGGTGGTATGGCTACACCTTC. Its protein is CASSFGRGAVSWWYGYTF.

With respect to this clonotype: The CDR3 end shows no conserved phenylalanine or tryptophan, and so a read error is likely. Because the CDR3's place on the DNA is in doubt, the DNA is left out and the CDR3 is given as listed by TCRdb. The chain joins TRBV20-1 to TRBJ2-7; the table's D call, TRBD2, has no DNA check behind it. Germline V gives CDR1 DFQATT, CDR2 SNEGSKA (reference sequence). The CDR3 is 10 amino acids in total, end residues counted. The chain's CDR3 is CSARGGSFSY.

The V and J genes are TRBV9 and TRBJ2-1; 9 bases match TRBD2. The germline gives CDR1 SGDLS, CDR2 YYNGEE. The CDR3 consists of 16 residues. V gave up 0 bases and J gave up 0 bases; unmatched junction bases: 1. The CDR3 is CASSVGREGSYNEQFF. CDR3 bases: TGTGCCAGCAGCGTAGGGCGGGAGGGCTCCTACAATGAGCAGTTCTTC.

The table lists this clonotype with a few counts. The V gene is TRBV7-9, the J gene TRBJ2-5; D remains ambiguous. The ends were cut back, 5 bases at V and 1 base at J, with 5 bases in the middle. Germline CDR1 is SEHNR and CDR2 is FQNEAQ (reference sequence). This CDR3 is built from 12 residues. This CDR3 is CASSARQETQYF. The CDR3 DNA reads TGTGCCAGCAGCGCACGCCAAGAGACCCAGTACTTC.

The V gene is TRBV18, the J gene TRBJ2-7; 10 nucleotides match TRBD1. Trimming took 2 bases from V and 2 from J; bases not matched to a gene: 3. This CDR3 contains 15 residues. Germline assignment: CDR1 KGHSH and CDR2 LQKENI. CDR3 amino acids: CASSPGDRGTYEQYF. The CDR3 DNA follows: TGTGCCAGCTCACCAGGGGACAGGGGTACCTACGAGCAGTACTTC.